This is a list of T cell receptor beta chains from one sample in a study of blood T cell repertoires in COVID-19. The repertoire was sequenced with immunoSEQ multiplex PCR; TCRdb's copy has only in-frame clones and lacks some. The profile shows roughly 120,000 clones, 75% to 90% of them singletons. The specimen sequenced was peripheral blood. These receptor sequences come from a man in his 70s with active or convalescent COVID-19. Both conserved end residues are part of each CDR3. The order of the fields is D gene, J gene, clone size, V gene, CDR3 protein, CDR3 DNA. A D gene is named only where the DNA matches it firmly. Clone size is not always given. Where it is, it says once, few, many or a class for expanded clones.

TRBD2 | TRBJ2-1 | NA | TRBV4-1 | CASSFNPSGRFDEQFF | TGCGCCAGCAGCTTCAATCCTAGCGGGAGATTCGATGAGCAGTTCTTC
TRBD2 | TRBJ2-2 | NA | TRBV6-1 | CASSTSGGGTGELFF | TGTGCCAGCAGTACCTCCGGGGGGGGCACCGGGGAGCTGTTTTTT
NA | TRBJ1-1 | NA | TRBV6-2/TRBV6-3 | CASSPPTGNTEAFF | TGTGCCAGCAGCCCCCCGACAGGGAACACTGAAGCTTTCTTT
TRBD1 | TRBJ1-1 | NA | TRBV13 | CASSERGGGRTEAFF | TGTGCCAGCAGCGAGAGAGGGGGCGGGCGCACTGAAGCTTTCTTT
NA | TRBJ1-2 | NA | TRBV6-1 | CASSEGQDYGYTF | TGTGCCAGCAGTGAAGGACAGGACTATGGCTACACCTTC
NA | TRBJ2-1 | NA | TRBV24-1 | CATSDLRAGNVGYNEQFF | TGTGCCACCAGTGATTTGAGGGCAGGGAATGTTGGTTACAATGAGCAGTTCTTC
TRBD2 | TRBJ2-1 | NA | TRBV4-1 | CASSRLAAGTSGINEQFF | TGCGCCAGCAGCCGTCTGGCAGCCGGGACTAGCGGGATCAATGAGCAGTTCTTC
NA | TRBJ2-7 | NA | TRBV5-4 | CASSRGGPSSYEQYF | TGTGCCAGCAGCCGCGGGGGCCCCAGCTCCTACGAGCAGTACTTC
NA | TRBJ2-7 | NA | TRBV27 | CASSPLAGYEQYF | TGTGCCAGCAGTCCCCTCGCGGGATACGAGCAGTACTTC
NA | TRBJ1-1 | NA | TRBV28 | CASSSYFDSNTEAFF | TGTGCCAGCAGTTCATATTTCGACAGTAACACTGAAGCTTTCTTT
NA | TRBJ2-7 | NA | TRBV7-9 | CASSFEQGGIYEQYF | TGTGCCAGCAGCTTTGAGCAGGGGGGCATCTACGAGCAGTACTTC
NA | TRBJ1-5 | NA | TRBV25-1 | CASSEGGVGQPQHF | TGTGCCAGCAGTGAGGGCGGGGTGGGACAGCCCCAGCATTTT
TRBD2 | TRBJ2-7 | NA | TRBV19 | CASKAGTESSYEQYF | TGTGCCAGTAAAGCGGGGACCGAGAGCTCCTACGAGCAGTACTTC
TRBD1 | TRBJ2-5 | NA | TRBV5-1 | CASSFRDRERETQYF | TGCGCCAGCAGCTTCCGGGACAGGGAAAGAGAGACCCAGTACTTC
NA | TRBJ2-5 | NA | TRBV3-1/TRBV3-2 | CASSHLNLGGGRETQYF | TGTGCCAGCAGCCATTTAAATCTCGGGGGTGGTCGAGAGACCCAGTACTTC
TRBD1 | TRBJ1-5 | NA | TRBV19 | CASDRRSTGGIFGNNQPQHF | TGTGCCAGTGACCGGAGGTCGACAGGGGGCATTTTCGGGAATAATCAGCCCCAGCATTTT
TRBD1 | TRBJ2-3 | NA | TRBV10-1 | CASKTTGSGTDTQYF | TGCGCCAGCAAAACGACAGGGAGCGGCACAGATACGCAGTATTTT
NA | TRBJ2-7 | NA | TRBV6-5 | CASSYSTSYEQYF | TGTGCCAGCAGTTACTCGACAAGCTACGAGCAGTACTTC
NA | TRBJ2-1 | NA | TRBV4-1 | CASSQVDRDFYNEQFF | TGCGCCAGCAGCCAAGTTGATCGGGACTTCTACAATGAGCAGTTCTTC
TRBD1 | TRBJ1-2 | NA | TRBV6-6 | CASSYGIGTGDGYTF | TGTGCCAGCAGTTACGGAATCGGGACAGGGGACGGCTACACCTTC
TRBD1 | TRBJ1-4 | NA | TRBV5-4 | CASSAQPGQGSGEKLFF | TGTGCCAGCAGCGCACAACCGGGACAGGGGAGTGGTGAAAAACTGTTTTTT
NA | TRBJ1-2 | few | TRBV10-3 | CAISDGANYGYTF | TGTGCCATCAGTGACGGGGCTAACTATGGCTACACCTTC
NA | TRBJ1-2 | NA | TRBV6-5 | CASTMVGGGSYGYTF | TGTGCCAGCACTATGGTGGGGGGGGGCAGCTATGGCTACACCTTC
TRBD2 | TRBJ2-2 | once | TRBV7-2 | CASSRLAGYGGELFF | TGTGCCAGCAGTCGACTAGCGGGGTACGGCGGGGAGCTGTTTTTT
NA | TRBJ2-6 | NA | TRBV7-2 | CASSRSSGANVLTF | TGTGCCAGCAGCAGGAGCTCTGGGGCCAACGTCCTGACTTTC
NA | TRBJ1-3 | NA | TRBV4-1 | CASSQGTASGNTIYF | TGCGCCAGCAGCCAAGGGACTGCCTCTGGAAACACCATATATTTT
TRBD1 | TRBJ1-2 | NA | TRBV12-3/TRBV12-4 | CASRTGGKYGYTF | TGTGCCAGCAGGACAGGGGGCAAGTATGGCTACACCTTC
TRBD2 | TRBJ2-7 | NA | TRBV2 | CASETGGGTIPKEQYF | TGTGCCAGCGAAACGGGAGGGGGGACAATCCCTAAGGAGCAGTACTTC
NA | TRBJ1-6 | NA | TRBV10-1 | CATSQGYNSPLHF | TGCGCCACCTCTCAGGGGTATAATTCACCCCTCCACTTT
TRBD1 | TRBJ2-7 | NA | TRBV7-9 | CASLRDRGLEQYF | TGTGCCAGCCTCCGGGACAGGGGGCTCGAGCAGTACTTC
TRBD1 | TRBJ1-2 | NA | TRBV7-2 | CASSRRGQGYYGYTF | TGTGCCAGCAGCAGACGAGGACAGGGTTACTATGGCTACACCTTC
NA | TRBJ2-1 | NA | TRBV6-5 | CASSQNNYNEQFF | TGTGCCAGCAGTCAAAACAATTACAATGAGCAGTTCTTC
NA | TRBJ1-2 | NA | TRBV7-9 | CASSLRHNGYTF | TGTGCCAGCAGCTTAAGACATAATGGCTACACCTTC
NA | TRBJ2-3 | NA | TRBV18 | CASSAMRSKDTQYF | TGTGCCAGCTCAGCAATGCGGAGTAAGGATACGCAGTATTTT
TRBD1 | TRBJ1-5 | once | TRBV5-6 | CASSLTGGYNQPQHF | TGTGCCAGCAGCCTCACAGGGGGCTATAATCAGCCCCAGCATTTT
NA | TRBJ2-5 | NA | TRBV18 | CASSPDSRLGGETQYF | TGTGCCAGCTCACCGGACTCTCGCTTAGGGGGAGAGACCCAGTACTTC
NA | TRBJ2-1 | NA | TRBV4-1 | CASSQVGLVSYNEQFF | TGCGCCAGCAGCCAAGTTGGTCTAGTTTCCTACAATGAGCAGTTCTTC
TRBD1 | TRBJ1-1 | NA | TRBV11-1 | CASGGQGAAEAFF | TGTGCCAGCGGAGGACAGGGGGCGGCCGAAGCTTTCTTT
TRBD2 | TRBJ2-3 | NA | TRBV6-2/TRBV6-3 | CASSYSAGVTDTQYF | TGTGCCAGCAGTTACTCGGCGGGAGTAACAGATACGCAGTATTTT
NA | TRBJ1-4 | NA | TRBV19 | CASSKGFAEKLFF | TGTGCCAGTAGCAAGGGGTTCGCCGAAAAACTGTTTTTT
NA | TRBJ2-5 | NA | TRBV24-1 | CATSDRTVQETQYF | TGTGCCACCAGTGATCGGACAGTCCAAGAGACCCAGTACTTC
NA | TRBJ1-6 | NA | TRBV5-6 | CASSFRGAVNSPLHF | TGTGCCAGCAGCTTTAGGGGTGCGGTCAATTCACCCCTCCACTTT
NA | TRBJ1-1 | NA | TRBV12-3/TRBV12-4 | CASSPPGSTEAFF | TGTGCCAGCAGCCCCCCGGGGAGCACTGAAGCTTTCTTT
NA | TRBJ1-1 | NA | TRBV7-8 | CASSLESGGQNTEAFF | TGTGCCAGCAGCTTAGAGTCGGGGGGGCAGAACACTGAAGCTTTCTTT
TRBD2 | TRBJ2-7 | NA | TRBV27 | CASSLTGTSGPNEQYF | TGTGCCAGCAGTTTAACCGGGACTAGCGGACCCAACGAGCAGTACTTC
TRBD1 | TRBJ2-5 | NA | TRBV28 | CASSKPGGTETQYF | TGTGCCAGCAGTAAACCAGGGGGCACGGAGACCCAGTACTTC
NA | TRBJ1-5 | NA | TRBV28 | CASSWANQPQHF | TGTGCCAGCAGTTGGGCGAATCAGCCCCAGCATTTT
NA | TRBJ1-1 | NA | TRBV6-5 | CASSYWGERAFF | TGTGCCAGCAGTTATTGGGGGGAACGAGCTTTCTTT